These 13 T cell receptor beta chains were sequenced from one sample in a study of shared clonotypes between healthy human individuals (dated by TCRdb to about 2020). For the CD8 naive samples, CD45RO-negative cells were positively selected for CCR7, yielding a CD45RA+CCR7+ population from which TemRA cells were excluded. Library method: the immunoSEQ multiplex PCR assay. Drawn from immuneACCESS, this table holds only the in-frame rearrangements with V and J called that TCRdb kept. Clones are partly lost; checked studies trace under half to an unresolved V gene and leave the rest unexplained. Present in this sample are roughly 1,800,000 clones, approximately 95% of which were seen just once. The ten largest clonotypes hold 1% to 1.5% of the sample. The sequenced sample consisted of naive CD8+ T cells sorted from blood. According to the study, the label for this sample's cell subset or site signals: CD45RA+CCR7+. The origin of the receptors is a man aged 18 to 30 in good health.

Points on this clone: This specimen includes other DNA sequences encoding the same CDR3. Here the CDR3 DNA reads TGTGCCTGGAGTGTCGGCAGTACGTACGAGCAGTACTTC. Translating it yields CAWSVGSTYEQYF. This chain joins TRBV30 and TRBJ2-7, with D hard to call. CDR1 and CDR2 (germline): GTSNPN, SVGIG (reference sequence). The CDR3 has 13 residues. The germline V and J ends were trimmed by 0 bases and 4 bases, with 10 bases remaining between them.

CDR3 nucleotides: TGCGCCAGCAGTCCGACAGTGGTGAACACTGAAGCTTTCTTT. It is translated as CASSPTVVNTEAFF. J is TRBJ1-1 and V is TRBV4-1; maybe TRBD1 (5 bases). This CDR3 has 14 residues. Trimming took 6 bases from V and 0 from J, leaving 11 bases between them. From germline, CDR1 is MGHRA and CDR2 YSYEKL.

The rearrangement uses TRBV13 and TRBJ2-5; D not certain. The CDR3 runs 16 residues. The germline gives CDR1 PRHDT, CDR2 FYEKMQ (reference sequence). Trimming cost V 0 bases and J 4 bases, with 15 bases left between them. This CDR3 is CASSLGRQRAGETQYF. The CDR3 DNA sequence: TGTGCCAGCAGCTTAGGCCGGCAACGGGCTGGAGAGACCCAGTACTTC.

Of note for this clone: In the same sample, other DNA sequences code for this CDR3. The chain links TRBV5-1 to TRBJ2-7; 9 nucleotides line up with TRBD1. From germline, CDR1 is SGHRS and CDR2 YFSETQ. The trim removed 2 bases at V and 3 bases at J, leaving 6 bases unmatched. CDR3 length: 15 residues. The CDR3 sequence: CASSLTGTGFYEQYF. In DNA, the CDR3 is TGCGCCAGCAGCTTAACCGGGACAGGGTTCTACGAGCAGTACTTC.

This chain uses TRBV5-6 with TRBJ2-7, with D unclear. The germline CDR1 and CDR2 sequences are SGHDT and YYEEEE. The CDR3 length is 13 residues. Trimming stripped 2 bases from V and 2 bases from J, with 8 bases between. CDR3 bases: TGTGCCAGCAGCTTCCAAACCCCCTACGAGCAGTACTTC. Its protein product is CASSFQTPYEQYF.

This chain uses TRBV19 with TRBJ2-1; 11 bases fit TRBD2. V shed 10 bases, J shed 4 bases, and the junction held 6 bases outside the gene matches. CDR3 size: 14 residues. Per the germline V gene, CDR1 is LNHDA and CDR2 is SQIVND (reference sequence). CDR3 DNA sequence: TGTGCCACCGATAGCGGGAGGGCTTACAATGAGCAGTTCTTC. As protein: CATDSGRAYNEQFF.

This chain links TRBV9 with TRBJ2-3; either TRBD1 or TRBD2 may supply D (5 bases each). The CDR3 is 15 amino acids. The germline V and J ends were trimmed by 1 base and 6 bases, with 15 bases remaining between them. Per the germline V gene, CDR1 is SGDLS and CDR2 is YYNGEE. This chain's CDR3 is CASSVRDGTTDTQYF. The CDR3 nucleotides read TGTGCCAGCAGCGTACGGGACGGTACTACCGATACGCAGTATTTT.

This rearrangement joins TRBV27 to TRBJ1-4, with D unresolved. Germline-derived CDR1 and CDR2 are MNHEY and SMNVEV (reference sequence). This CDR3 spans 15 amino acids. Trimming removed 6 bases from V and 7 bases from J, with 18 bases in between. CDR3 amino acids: CASSPPIGLGEKLFF. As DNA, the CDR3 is TGTGCCAGCAGCCCGCCCATTGGTCTGGGTGAAAAACTGTTTTTT.

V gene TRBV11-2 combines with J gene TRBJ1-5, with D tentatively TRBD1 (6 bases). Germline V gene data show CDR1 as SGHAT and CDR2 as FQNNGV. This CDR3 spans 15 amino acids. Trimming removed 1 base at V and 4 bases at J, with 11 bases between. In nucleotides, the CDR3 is TGTGCCAGCAGCTTAGGGGCAGGGGTTAATCAGCCCCAGCATTTT. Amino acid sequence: CASSLGAGVNQPQHF.

The CDR3, as DNA: TGTGCCAGCAGCGGGGAAAGTAGAGATTCACCCCTCCACTTT. It specifies CASSGESRDSPLHF. The chain links TRBV9 to TRBJ1-6; the D is unclear. Per germline, CDR1 SGDLS and CDR2 YYNGEE. V lost 3 bases, J lost 8 bases, and 12 bases lay in between. CDR3 length: 14 residues.

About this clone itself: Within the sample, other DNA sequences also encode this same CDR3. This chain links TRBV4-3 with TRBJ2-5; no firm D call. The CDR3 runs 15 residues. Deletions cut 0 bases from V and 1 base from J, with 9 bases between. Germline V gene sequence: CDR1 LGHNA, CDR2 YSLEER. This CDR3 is CASSQDIVSQETQYF. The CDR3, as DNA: TGCGCCAGCAGCCAAGATATAGTCAGCCAAGAGACCCAGTACTTC.

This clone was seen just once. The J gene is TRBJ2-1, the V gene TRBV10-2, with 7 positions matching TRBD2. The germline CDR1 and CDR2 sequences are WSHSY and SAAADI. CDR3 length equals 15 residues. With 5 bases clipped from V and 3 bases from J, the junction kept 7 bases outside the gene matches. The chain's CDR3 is CASSPGTTDYNEQFF. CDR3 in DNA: TGCGCCAGCAGTCCCGGGACTACCGACTACAATGAGCAGTTCTTC.

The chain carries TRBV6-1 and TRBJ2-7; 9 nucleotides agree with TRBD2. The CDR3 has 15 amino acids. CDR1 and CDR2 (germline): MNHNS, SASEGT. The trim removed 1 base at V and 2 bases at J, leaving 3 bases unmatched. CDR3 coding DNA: TGTGCCAGCAGTGAAGGGCAGCGGGAGGCCTACGAGCAGTACTTC. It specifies CASSEGQREAYEQYF.